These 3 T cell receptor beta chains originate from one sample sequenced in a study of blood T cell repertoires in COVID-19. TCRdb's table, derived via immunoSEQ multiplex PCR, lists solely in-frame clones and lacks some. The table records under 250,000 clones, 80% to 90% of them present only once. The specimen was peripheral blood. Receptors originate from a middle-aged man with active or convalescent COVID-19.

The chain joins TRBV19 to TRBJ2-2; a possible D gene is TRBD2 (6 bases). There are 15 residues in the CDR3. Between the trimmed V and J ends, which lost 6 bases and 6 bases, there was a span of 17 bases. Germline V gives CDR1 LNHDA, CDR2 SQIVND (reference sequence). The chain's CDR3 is CASSPSGSAPGELFF. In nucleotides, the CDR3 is TGTGCCAGTAGCCCCTCCGGGAGTGCTCCCGGGGAGCTGTTTTTT.

As DNA, the CDR3 is TGTGCCAGCAGTTTAGGTCAACTAGGGAACGAGCAGTACTTC. Its protein is CASSLGQLGNEQYF. The chain combines TRBV28 with TRBJ2-7, with D tentatively TRBD2 (5 bases). V was pared by 2 bases and J by 5 bases, with 13 bases between. The CDR3 totals 14 residues. Germline V gives CDR1 MDHEN, CDR2 SYDVKM.

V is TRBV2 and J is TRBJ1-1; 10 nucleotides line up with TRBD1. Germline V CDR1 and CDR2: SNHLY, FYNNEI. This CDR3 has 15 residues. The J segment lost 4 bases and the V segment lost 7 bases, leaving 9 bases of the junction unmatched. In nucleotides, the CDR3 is TGTGCCAGCAACCGGGACAGGGGACGAGGCACTGAAGCTTTCTTT. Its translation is CASNRDRGRGTEAFF.